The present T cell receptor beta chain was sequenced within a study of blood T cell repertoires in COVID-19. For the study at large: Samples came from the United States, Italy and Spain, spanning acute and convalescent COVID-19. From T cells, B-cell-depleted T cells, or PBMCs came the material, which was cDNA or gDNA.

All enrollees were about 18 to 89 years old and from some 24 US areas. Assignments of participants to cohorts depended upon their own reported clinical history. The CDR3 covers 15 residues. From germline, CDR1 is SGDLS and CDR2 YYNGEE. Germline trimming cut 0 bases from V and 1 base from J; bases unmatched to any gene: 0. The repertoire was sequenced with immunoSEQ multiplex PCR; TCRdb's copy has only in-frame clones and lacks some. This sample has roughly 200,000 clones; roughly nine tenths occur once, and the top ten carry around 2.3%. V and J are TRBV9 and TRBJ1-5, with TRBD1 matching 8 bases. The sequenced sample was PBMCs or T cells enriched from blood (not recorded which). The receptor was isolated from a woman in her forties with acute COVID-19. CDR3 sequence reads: CASSVGTGSNQPQHF. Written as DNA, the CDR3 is TGTGCCAGCAGCGTAGGGACAGGGAGCAATCAGCCCCAGCATTTT.